This record looks at one T cell receptor beta chain sequence and its context. This sample is part of a study of CD8 T cells in Susac syndrome. Across the whole study: More than 5 sequenced Susac syndrome patients had clinically active disease, while eight were in remission.

Diagnostic criteria for definite or probable disease, in their recently defined form, were met by the patients with Susac syndrome. Both CD4+ and CD8+ T cells were negatively isolated, and TEMRA cells underwent FACS enrichment. Reverse transcription used about 0.5 to 1 ug RNA and random hexamers. Amplification of TCR beta CDR3 was carried out by immunoSEQ multiplex PCR, which covered 54 Vbeta and 13 Jbeta segments. TCRdb passed the immunoSEQ multiplex PCR reads through MiXCR, listing each CDR3 protein once. This repertoire shows 120,000 or so distinct CDR3 sequences, 85% to 95% found once; its top ten account for about 0.3%. This clonotype was sampled from a human donor with Susac syndrome. The sequenced material came from CD8+ T cells from PBMCs.

CDR3 coding DNA: TGCGCCAGCAGCCAAGAGGGCAGGGGGCCCTATGGCTACACCTTC. It specifies CASSQEGRGPYGYTF. The chain uses TRBV4-1 and TRBJ1-2; 8 nucleotides align to TRBD1. This CDR3 comprises 15 residues. CDR1 is MGHRA, CDR2 YSYEKL, per germline. With 0 bases clipped from V and 4 bases from J, the junction kept 4 bases outside the gene matches.